The 10 T cell receptor beta chains presented below share a single source sample, sequenced in a study of T cells in Graves' hyperthyroidism and ophthalmopathy. TCR beta CDR3 regions were amplified from RNA transcripts. A first-round RT-PCR of the TCR CDR3 used the HTBI primer set. TCRdb re-analysed the multiplex PCR reads in MiXCR, keeping a single row per CDR3 protein. In the table there are over 700,000 distinct CDR3 sequences, around a third of which are singletons. What was sequenced was blood. The source is a woman aged 40 to 49 with Graves' hyperthyroidism.

This clonotype was counted ten times or more. The genes are TRBV15 and TRBJ1-2; no clear D. This CDR3 spans 13 amino acids. Trimming pared 0 bases from V and 3 bases from J, leaving 5 bases between. CDR1 and CDR2 from the germline V gene are LNHNV and YYDKDF (reference sequence). CDR3 in DNA: TGTGCCACCAGCAGAGACACGGACTATGGCTACACCTTC. Its translation is CATSRDTDYGYTF.

Worth noting for this clonotype: Possible read error: a much larger clone is one base away. The CDR3 DNA reads TGTGCCAGTAGTATAGGGCAACAGAGTTACGAGCAGTACTTC. Translation: CASSIGQQSYEQYF. The chain recombines TRBV19 with TRBJ2-7, with D uncertain. Germline V gene sequence: CDR1 LNHDA, CDR2 SQIVND (reference sequence). This CDR3 spans 14 amino acids. V shed 1 base and J shed 4 bases, with 11 bases lying between them. Complete variable domain (other parts from reference TRBV19 and TRBJ2-7): DGGITQSPKYLFRKEGQNVTLSCEQNLNHDAMYWYRQDPGQGLRLIYYSQIVNDFQKGDIAEGYSVSREKKESFPLTVTSAQKNPTAFYLCASSIGQQSYEQYFGPGTRLTVT.

This clonotype appeared a few times. The chain has TRBV7-9 and TRBJ1-1; a weak D match, TRBD1 (6 bases). The CDR3 has 14 residues. CDR1 and CDR2 from the germline V gene are SEHNR and FQNEAQ (reference sequence). V lost 5 bases and J 11 bases, leaving 21 bases between the germline ends. The CDR3 DNA is TGTGCCAGCAGCCTCCGGGACATTGTTAGGGTGGCTTTCTTT. It encodes CASSLRDIVRVAFF.

The chain uses TRBV4-1 and TRBJ1-5, with a possible D match to TRBD1 (5 bases). This CDR3 has 16 amino acids. Germline V gene sequence: CDR1 MGHRA, CDR2 YSYEKL. V lost 2 bases, J lost 1 base, and 12 bases lay in between. CDR3 coding DNA: TGCGCCAGCAGCCAACCAGACAGTATAAGCAATCAGCCCCAGCATTTT. It encodes CASSQPDSISNQPQHF.

The chain employs TRBV9 and TRBJ1-1; 10 bases are shared with TRBD1. V shed 2 bases and J 0 bases; nucleotides not matched to a gene: 4. The CDR3 is 16 residues long. Germline V lookup: CDR1 SGDLS, CDR2 YYNGEE. The DNA for the CDR3 is TGTGCCAGCAGCGTCCGGGACAGGGGTATGAACACTGAAGCTTTCTTT. This sequence encodes CASSVRDRGMNTEAFF.

This clonotype was observed a few times. The genes are TRBV24-1 and TRBJ2-5, with 7 bases identical to TRBD1. Germline lookup yields CDR1 KGHDR and CDR2 SFDVKD. There are 15 residues in the CDR3. J lost 2 bases, V lost 3 bases, and 5 bases had no gene match. CDR3 residues: CATSDRQGFQETQYF. The DNA for the CDR3 is TGTGCCACCAGTGATCGACAGGGATTTCAAGAGACCCAGTACTTC.

Only a few counts were recorded for this clonotype. The chain carries TRBV24-1 and TRBJ1-2; D might be TRBD1 (5 bases). The CDR3 length is 16 residues. V gave up 4 bases and J gave up 6 bases, with 20 bases separating them. Germline loops: CDR1 KGHDR, CDR2 SFDVKD. In DNA, the CDR3 is TGTGCCACCAGTGAGCCCGGGACGACGAATTACGATGGCTACACCTTC. It yields the protein CATSEPGTTNYDGYTF.

This clonotype was counted between two and nine times. This chain connects TRBV6-5 to TRBJ1-2, with TRBD1 matching over 9 bases. J gave up 7 bases and V 0 bases, and 9 bases lay outside the gene matches. The CDR3 is made up of 16 amino acids. CDR1 MNHEY and CDR2 SVGAGI come from the germline V gene. The CDR3 bases are TGTGCCAGCAGTTACTCGTTGGGGGACAGGGTTGTTGGCTACACCTTC. Protein product: CASSYSLGDRVVGYTF.

This chain uses TRBV28 with TRBJ1-2; D gene ambiguous. The germline V gene has CDR1 MDHEN and CDR2 SYDVKM. V was pared by 5 bases and J by 7 bases, with 5 bases between. The CDR3 runs to 10 residues. The CDR3 nucleotides are TGTGCCAGCAGTCATATTGGCTACACCTTC. Its translation: CASSHIGYTF.

The V call is TRBV6-5, the J call TRBJ2-5, with 10 bases identical to TRBD2. This CDR3 has 14 residues. J lost 5 bases, V lost 7 bases, and 7 bases had no gene match. In germline, CDR1 is MNHEY, CDR2 SVGAGI. CDR3 DNA sequence: TGTGCCAGCACCAGATCAGCGGGGGGGGAGACCCAGTACTTC. Its protein is CASTRSAGGETQYF.